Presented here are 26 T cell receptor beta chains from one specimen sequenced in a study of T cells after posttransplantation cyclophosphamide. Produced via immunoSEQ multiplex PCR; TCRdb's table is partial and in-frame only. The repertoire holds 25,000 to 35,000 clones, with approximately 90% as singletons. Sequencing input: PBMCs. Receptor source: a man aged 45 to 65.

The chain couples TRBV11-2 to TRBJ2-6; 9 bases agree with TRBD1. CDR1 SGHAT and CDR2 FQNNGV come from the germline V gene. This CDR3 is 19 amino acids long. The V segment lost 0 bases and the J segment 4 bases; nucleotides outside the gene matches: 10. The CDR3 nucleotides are TGTGCCAGCAGCTTAGATCAAGACAGGGGGGTTCCAGGGGCCAACGTCCTGACTTTC. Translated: CASSLDQDRGVPGANVLTF.

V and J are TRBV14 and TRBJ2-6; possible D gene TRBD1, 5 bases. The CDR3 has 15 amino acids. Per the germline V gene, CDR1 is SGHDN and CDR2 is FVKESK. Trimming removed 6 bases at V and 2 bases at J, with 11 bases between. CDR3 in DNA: TGTGCCAGCAGACCCTCAGGGACTGGGGCCAACGTCCTGACTTTC. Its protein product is CASRPSGTGANVLTF.

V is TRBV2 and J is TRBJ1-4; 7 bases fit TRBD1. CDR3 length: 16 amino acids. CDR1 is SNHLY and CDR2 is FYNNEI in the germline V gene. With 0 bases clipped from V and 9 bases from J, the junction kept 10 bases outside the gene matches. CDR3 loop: CASSEALRQGEKKLFF. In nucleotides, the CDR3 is TGTGCCAGCAGTGAAGCGCTTCGGCAGGGGGAGAAAAAACTGTTTTTT.

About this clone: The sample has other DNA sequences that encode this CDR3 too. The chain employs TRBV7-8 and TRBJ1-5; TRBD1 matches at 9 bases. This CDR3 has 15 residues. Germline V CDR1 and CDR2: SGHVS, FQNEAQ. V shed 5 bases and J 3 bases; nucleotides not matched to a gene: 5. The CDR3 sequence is CASSLGQGFNQPQHF. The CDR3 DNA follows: TGTGCCAGCAGCCTGGGACAGGGCTTCAATCAGCCCCAGCATTTT.

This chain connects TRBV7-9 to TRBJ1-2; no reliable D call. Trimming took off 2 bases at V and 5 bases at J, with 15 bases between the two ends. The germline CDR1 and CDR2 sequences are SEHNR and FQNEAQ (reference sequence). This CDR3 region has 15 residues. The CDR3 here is CASSLRRNLRYGYTF. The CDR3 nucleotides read TGTGCCAGCAGCTTAAGGCGGAATCTACGTTATGGCTACACCTTC.

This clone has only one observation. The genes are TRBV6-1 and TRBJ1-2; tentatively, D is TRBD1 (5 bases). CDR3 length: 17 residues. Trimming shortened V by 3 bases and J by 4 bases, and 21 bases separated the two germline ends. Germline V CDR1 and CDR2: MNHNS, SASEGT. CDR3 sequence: CASSDIYVMRGSYGYTF. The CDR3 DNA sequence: TGTGCCAGCAGTGATATATATGTTATGCGGGGGAGCTATGGCTACACCTTC.

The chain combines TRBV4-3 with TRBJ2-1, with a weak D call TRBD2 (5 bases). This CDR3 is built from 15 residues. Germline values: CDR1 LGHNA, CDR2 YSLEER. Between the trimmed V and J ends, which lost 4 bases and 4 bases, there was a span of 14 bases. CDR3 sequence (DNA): TGCGCCAGCAGCCGGGCGAGCGGATCATACAATGAGCAGTTCTTC. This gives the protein CASSRASGSYNEQFF.

The CDR3 DNA sequence: TGTGCCAGCAGCACTAGCGGGAGGTCCTACAATGAGCAGTTCTTC. Translated: CASSTSGRSYNEQFF. The chain links TRBV11-3 to TRBJ2-1; 12 nucleotides match TRBD2. Germline-derived CDR1 and CDR2 are SGHNT and YENEEA. V was clipped by 5 bases and J by 1 base; unmatched bases: 0. This CDR3 contains 15 residues.

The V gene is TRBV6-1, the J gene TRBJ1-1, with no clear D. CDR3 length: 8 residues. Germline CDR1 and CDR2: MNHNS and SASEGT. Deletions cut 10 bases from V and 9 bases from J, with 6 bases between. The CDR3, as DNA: TGTGCCATCCCCAAAGCTTTCTTT. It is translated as CAIPKAFF.

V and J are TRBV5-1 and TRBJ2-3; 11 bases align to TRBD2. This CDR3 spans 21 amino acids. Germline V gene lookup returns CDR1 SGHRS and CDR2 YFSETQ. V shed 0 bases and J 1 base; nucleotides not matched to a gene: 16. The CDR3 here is CASSLDPTRLAGRMGTDTQYF. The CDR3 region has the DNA TGCGCCAGCAGCTTGGACCCCACTAGACTAGCGGGAAGGATGGGCACAGATACGCAGTATTTT.

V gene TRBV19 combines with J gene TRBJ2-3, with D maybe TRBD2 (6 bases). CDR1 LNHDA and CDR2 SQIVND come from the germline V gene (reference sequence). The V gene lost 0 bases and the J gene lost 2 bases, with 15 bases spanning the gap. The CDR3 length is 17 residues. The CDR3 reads CASSIDRSGTFTDTQYF. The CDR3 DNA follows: TGTGCCAGTAGTATAGATCGGAGTGGGACTTTCACAGATACGCAGTATTTT.

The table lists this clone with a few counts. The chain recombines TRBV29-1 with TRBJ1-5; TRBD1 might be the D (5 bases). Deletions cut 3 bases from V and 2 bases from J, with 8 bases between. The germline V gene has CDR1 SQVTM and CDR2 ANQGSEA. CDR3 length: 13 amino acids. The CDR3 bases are TGCAGCGTTGATTCGGGGGGCAATCAGCCCCAGCATTTT. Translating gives CSVDSGGNQPQHF.

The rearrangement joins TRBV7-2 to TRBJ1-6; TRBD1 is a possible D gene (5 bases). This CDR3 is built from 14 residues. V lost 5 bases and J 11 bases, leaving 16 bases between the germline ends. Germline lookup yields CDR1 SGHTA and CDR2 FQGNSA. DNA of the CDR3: TGTGCCAGCAGCACCTCCAGCAACAGGACACCCCTCCACTTT. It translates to CASSTSSNRTPLHF.

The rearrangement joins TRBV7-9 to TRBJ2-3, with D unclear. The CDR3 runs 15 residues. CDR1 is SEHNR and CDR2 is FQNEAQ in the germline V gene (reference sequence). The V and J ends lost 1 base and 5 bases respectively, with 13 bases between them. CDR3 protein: CASSLVSVRGDTQYF. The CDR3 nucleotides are TGTGCCAGCAGCTTAGTCTCGGTCCGCGGAGATACGCAGTATTTT.

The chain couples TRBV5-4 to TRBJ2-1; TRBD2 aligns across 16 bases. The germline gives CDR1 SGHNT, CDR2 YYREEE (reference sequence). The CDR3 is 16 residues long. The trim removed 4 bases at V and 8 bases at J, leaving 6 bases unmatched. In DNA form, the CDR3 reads TGTGCCAGCAGCACGGGGACTAGCGGGGGGGCTCATGAGCAGTTCTTC. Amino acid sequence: CASSTGTSGGAHEQFF.

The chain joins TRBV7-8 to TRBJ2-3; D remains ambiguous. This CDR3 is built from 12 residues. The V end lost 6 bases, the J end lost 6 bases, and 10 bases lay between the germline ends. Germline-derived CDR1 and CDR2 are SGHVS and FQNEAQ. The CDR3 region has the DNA TGTGCCAGCAGTCCTCTCGAGGATACGCAGTATTTT. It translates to CASSPLEDTQYF. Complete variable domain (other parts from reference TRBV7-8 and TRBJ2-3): GAGVSQSPRYKVAKRGQDVALRCDPISGHVSLFWYQQALGQGPEFLTYFQNEAQLDKSGLPSDRFFAERPEGSVSTLKIQRTQQEDSAVYLCASSPLEDTQYFGPGTRLTVL.

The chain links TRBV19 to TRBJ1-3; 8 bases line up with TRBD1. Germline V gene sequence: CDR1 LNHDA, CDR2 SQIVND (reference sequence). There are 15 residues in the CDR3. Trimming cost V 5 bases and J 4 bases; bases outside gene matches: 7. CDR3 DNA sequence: TGTGCCAGTAGTCCGGACAGGGCGAAAGGAAACACCATATATTTT. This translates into CASSPDRAKGNTIYF.

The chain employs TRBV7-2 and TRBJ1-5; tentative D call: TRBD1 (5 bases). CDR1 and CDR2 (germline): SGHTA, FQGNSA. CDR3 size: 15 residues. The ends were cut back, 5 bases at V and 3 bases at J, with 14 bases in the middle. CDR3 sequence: CASSPLSRDNQPQHF. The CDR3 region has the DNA TGTGCCAGCAGCCCCCTGAGCAGGGACAATCAGCCCCAGCATTTT.

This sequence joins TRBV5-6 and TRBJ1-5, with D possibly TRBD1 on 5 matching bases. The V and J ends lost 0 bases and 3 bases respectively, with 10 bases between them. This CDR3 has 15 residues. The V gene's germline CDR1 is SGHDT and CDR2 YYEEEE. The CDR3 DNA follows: TGTGCCAGCAGCTTGGCGGCCAGGGACAATCAGCCCCAGCATTTT. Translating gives CASSLAARDNQPQHF.

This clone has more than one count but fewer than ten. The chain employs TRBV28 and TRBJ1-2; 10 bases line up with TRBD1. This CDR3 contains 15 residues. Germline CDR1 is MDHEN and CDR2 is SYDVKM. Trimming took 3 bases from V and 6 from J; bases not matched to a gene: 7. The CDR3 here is CASSFIRDRGDGYTF. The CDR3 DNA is TGTGCCAGCAGTTTCATCCGGGACAGGGGCGATGGCTACACCTTC.

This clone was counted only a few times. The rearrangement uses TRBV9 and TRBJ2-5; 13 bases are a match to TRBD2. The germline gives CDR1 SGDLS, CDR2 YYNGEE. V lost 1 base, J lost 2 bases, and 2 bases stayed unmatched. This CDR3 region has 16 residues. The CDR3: CASSVTSGRAQETQYF. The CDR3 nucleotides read TGTGCCAGCAGCGTAACTAGCGGGAGGGCACAAGAGACCCAGTACTTC.

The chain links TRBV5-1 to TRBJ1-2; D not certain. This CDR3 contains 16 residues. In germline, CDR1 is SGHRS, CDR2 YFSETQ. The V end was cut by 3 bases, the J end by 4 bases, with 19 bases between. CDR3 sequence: CASSYMDTRMSYGYTF. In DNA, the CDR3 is TGCGCCAGCAGCTATATGGATACGAGGATGAGCTATGGCTACACCTTC.

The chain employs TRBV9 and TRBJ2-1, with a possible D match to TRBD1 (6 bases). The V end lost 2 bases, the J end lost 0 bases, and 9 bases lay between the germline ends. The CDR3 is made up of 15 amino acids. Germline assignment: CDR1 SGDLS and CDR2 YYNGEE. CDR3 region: CASSVGTTSYNEQFF. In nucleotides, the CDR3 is TGTGCCAGCAGCGTTGGGACAACCTCCTACAATGAGCAGTTCTTC.

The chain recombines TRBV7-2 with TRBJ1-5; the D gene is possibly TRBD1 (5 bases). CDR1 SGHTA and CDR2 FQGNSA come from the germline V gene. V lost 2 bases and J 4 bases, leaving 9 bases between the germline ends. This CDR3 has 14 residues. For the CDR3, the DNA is TGTGCCAGCAGCTTACGTGGGGGGAATCAGCCCCAGCATTTT. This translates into CASSLRGGNQPQHF.

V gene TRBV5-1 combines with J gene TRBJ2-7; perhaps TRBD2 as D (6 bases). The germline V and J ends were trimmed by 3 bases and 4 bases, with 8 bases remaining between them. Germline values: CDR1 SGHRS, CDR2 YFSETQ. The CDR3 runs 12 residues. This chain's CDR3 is CASSWGDYEQYF. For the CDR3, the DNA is TGCGCCAGCAGCTGGGGGGATTACGAGCAGTACTTC. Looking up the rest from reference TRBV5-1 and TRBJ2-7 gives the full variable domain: KAGVTQTPRYLIKTRGQQVTLSCSPISGHRSVSWYQQTPGQGLQFLFEYFSETQRNKGNFPGRFSGRQFSNSRSEMNVSTLELGDSALYLCASSWGDYEQYFGPGTRLTVT.

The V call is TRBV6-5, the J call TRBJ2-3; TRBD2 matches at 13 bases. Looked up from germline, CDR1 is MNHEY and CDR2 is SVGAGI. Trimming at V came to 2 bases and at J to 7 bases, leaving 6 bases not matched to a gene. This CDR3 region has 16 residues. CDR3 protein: CASSYRTSGGTNTQYF. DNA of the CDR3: TGTGCCAGCAGTTACCGGACTAGCGGGGGCACCAATACGCAGTATTTT.